This T cell receptor (beta chain) derives from a study of T cell repertoires in cytomegalovirus infection. TCRdb reprocessed the reads with MiXCR, giving one entry per CDR3 protein. The data show hundreds of thousands of distinct CDR3 sequences, approximately 46% seen once. The CDR3 is made up of 14 amino acids. V gave up 5 bases and J gave up 7 bases; unmatched junction bases: 4. Germline V gene lookup returns CDR1 SEHNR and CDR2 FQNEAQ (reference sequence). Broader study findings: Cumulative public TCR beta family frequency identified CMV carriers with the relevant HLA.

With regard to this clonotype: Its antigen is as yet unknown.

Source: cultured PBMCs, taken from culture after CMV antigen stimulation. The chain recombines TRBV7-9 with TRBJ1-4; 10 nucleotides align to TRBD1. This TCR came from a human donor in good health (CMV status not recorded). Some clones in this sample may be carry-over from other donors' samples. CDR3 region: CASSVGQGSEKLFF. In DNA form, the CDR3 reads TGTGCCAGCAGCGTGGGACAGGGGAGTGAAAAACTGTTTTTT.